In this sample, the clone carrying this T cell receptor beta chain turned up many times. Each CDR3 protein gets one entry after TCRdb re-called the PCR reads with MiXCR. The sample yields over 85,000 distinct CDR3 sequences, 51% seen once. These data belong to a study of CDR3 diversity in severe acne. CDR3 length: 14 residues. The V and J ends lost 5 bases and 4 bases, in that order; junction bases with no gene match: 6. The V gene's germline CDR1 is SGHRS and CDR2 YFSETQ. The sequence was collected from a male donor with acne. The chain has TRBV5-1 and TRBJ2-5; 9 bases agree with TRBD1. Sequenced material: blood. For the CDR3, the DNA is TGCGCCAGCAGTCGGACAGGGGCTCCAGAGACCCAGTACTTC. It translates to CASSRTGAPETQYF.